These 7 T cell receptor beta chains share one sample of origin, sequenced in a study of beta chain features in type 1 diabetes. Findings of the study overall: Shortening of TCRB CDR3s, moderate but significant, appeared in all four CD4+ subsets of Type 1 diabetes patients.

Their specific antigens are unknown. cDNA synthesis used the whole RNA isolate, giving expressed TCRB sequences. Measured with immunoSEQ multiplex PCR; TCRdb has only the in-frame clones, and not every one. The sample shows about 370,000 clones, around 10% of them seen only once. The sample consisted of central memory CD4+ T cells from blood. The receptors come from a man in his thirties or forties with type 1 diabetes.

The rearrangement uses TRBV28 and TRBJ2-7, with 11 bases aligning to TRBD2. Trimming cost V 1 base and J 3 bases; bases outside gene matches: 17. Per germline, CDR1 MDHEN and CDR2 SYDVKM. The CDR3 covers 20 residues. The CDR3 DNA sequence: TGTGCCAGCAGTTTATTTGCGGGACTAGCGGATCGCCGCCGAGACTACGAGCAGTACTTC. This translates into CASSLFAGLADRRRDYEQYF.

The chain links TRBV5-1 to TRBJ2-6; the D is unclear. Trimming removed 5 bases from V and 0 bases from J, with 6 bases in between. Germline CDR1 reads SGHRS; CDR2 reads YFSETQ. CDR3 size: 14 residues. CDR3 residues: CASSFSSGANVLTF. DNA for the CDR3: TGCGCCAGCAGTTTTTCCTCTGGGGCCAACGTCCTGACTTTC.

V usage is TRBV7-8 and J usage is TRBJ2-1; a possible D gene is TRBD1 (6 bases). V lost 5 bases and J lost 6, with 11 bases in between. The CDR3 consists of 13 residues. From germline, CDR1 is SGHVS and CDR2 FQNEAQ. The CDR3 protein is CASSTQGTNEQFF. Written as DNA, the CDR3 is TGTGCCAGCAGCACACAGGGTACCAATGAGCAGTTCTTC.

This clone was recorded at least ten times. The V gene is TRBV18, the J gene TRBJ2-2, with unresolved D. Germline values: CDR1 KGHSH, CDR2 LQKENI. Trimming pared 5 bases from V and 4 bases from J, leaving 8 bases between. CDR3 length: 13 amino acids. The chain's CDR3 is CASSADSTGELFF. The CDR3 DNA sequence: TGTGCCAGCTCAGCGGATTCCACCGGGGAGCTGTTTTTT.

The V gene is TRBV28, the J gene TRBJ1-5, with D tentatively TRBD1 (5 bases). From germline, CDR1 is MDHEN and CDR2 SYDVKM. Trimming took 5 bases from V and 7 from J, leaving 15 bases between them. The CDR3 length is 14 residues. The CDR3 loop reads CASSPQAGWQPQHF. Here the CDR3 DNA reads TGTGCCAGCAGTCCACAGGCAGGTTGGCAGCCCCAGCATTTT.

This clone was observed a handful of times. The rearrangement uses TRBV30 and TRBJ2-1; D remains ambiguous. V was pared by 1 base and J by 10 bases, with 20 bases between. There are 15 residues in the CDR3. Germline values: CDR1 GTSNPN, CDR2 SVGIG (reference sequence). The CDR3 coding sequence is TGTGCCTGGAGTGCTACAAATTTCGTTAAAGCCGAGCAGTTCTTC. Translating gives CAWSATNFVKAEQFF.

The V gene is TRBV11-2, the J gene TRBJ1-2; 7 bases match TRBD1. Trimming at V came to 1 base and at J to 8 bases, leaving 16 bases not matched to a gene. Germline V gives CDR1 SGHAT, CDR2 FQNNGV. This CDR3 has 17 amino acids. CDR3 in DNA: TGTGCCAGCAGCTTAGGGGGGACAGCGGATTATTTTTTGGGCTACACCTTC. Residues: CASSLGGTADYFLGYTF.